These 6 T cell receptor beta chains originate from one sample sequenced in a study of cytomegalovirus exposure and HLA in healthy donors. The PCR contained 60 Vbeta and 13 Jbeta primers. The method was immunoSEQ multiplex PCR; TCRdb's version includes in-frame clones alone and lacks a portion of them. The sample includes around 170,000 clones, roughly 80% of them seen just once. The sequenced sample was PBMCs. The source of these receptors is a man aged 50 to 60 in good health and CMV-seropositive.

CDR3 region: CASSRWTGRFTDTQYF. The CDR3 DNA reads TGCGCCAGCAGCCGCTGGACGGGGAGATTCACAGATACGCAGTATTTT. The rearrangement links TRBV4-1 to TRBJ2-3, with D possibly matching TRBD2 (5 bases). Germline V gene lookup returns CDR1 MGHRA and CDR2 YSYEKL. The ends were cut back, 4 bases at V and 2 bases at J, with 16 bases in the middle. The CDR3 is 16 residues long.

This clone was detected a few times. CDR3 sequence: CASSLAQSGQYF. The CDR3 DNA is TGCGCCAGCAGCTTGGCCCAATCGGGGCAGTACTTC. This sequence joins TRBV5-1 and TRBJ2-7; no definite D call. V lost 0 bases and J 9 bases, leaving 10 bases between the germline ends. Germline V gives CDR1 SGHRS, CDR2 YFSETQ. The CDR3 contains 12 residues.

This sequence joins TRBV20-1 and TRBJ2-5; D is possibly TRBD1 (6 bases). The V gene lost 5 bases and the J gene lost 5 bases, with 9 bases spanning the gap. The CDR3 is 11 residues long. Germline V gene sequence: CDR1 DFQATT, CDR2 SNEGSKA (reference sequence). The CDR3 protein is CSAGQGETQYF. In nucleotides, the CDR3 is TGCAGTGCTGGCCAGGGGGAGACCCAGTACTTC.

This clone was seen only once. This chain uses TRBV9 with TRBJ1-5; a possible D gene is TRBD1 (6 bases). V was cut by 7 bases and J by 2 bases, with 10 bases left in between. The CDR3 loop spans 13 amino acids. The V gene's germline CDR1 is SGDLS and CDR2 YYNGEE. For the CDR3, the DNA is TGTGCCAGCGGGGGGGCAGGCAATCAGCCCCAGCATTTT. Encoded protein: CASGGAGNQPQHF.

This sequence joins TRBV2 and TRBJ1-5, with D unclear. The CDR3 spans 13 residues. From germline, CDR1 is SNHLY and CDR2 FYNNEI. V shed 7 bases and J shed 7 bases, with 14 bases lying between them. The CDR3 protein is CASNFAVRQPQHF. In DNA, the CDR3 is TGTGCCAGCAATTTTGCAGTCAGACAGCCCCAGCATTTT.

J is TRBJ1-1 and V is TRBV4-2; 7 bases are a match to TRBD1. Looked up from germline, CDR1 is LGHNA and CDR2 is YNFKEQ. There are 14 residues in the CDR3. J lost 9 bases, V lost 5 bases, and 12 bases had no gene match. The CDR3 region has the DNA TGTGCCAGCAGCTTAACAAGCACAGGGGCCAAAGCTTTCTTT. It encodes CASSLTSTGAKAFF.